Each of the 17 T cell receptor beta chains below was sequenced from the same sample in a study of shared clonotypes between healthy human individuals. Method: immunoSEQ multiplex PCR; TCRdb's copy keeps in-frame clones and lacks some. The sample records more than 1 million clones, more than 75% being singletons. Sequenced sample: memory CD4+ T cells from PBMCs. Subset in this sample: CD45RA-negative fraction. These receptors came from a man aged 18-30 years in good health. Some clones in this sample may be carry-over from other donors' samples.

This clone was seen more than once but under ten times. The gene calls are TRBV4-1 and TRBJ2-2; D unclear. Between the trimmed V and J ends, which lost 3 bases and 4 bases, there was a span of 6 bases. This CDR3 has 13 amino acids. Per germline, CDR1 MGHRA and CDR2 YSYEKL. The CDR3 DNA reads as TGCGCCAGCAGCCACGACCGCACCGGGGAGCTGTTTTTT. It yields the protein CASSHDRTGELFF.

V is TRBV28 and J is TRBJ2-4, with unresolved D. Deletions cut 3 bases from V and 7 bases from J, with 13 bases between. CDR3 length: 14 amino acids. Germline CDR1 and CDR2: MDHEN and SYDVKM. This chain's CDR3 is CASSFTSMGNIQYF. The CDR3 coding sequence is TGTGCCAGCAGTTTTACGTCGATGGGGAACATTCAGTACTTC.

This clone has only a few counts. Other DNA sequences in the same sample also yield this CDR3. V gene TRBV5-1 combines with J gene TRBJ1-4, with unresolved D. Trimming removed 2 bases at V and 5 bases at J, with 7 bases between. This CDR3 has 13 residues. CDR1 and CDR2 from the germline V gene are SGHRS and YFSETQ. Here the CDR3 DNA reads TGCGCCAGCAGCTTAGACCCGAATGAAAAACTGTTTTTT. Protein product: CASSLDPNEKLFF.

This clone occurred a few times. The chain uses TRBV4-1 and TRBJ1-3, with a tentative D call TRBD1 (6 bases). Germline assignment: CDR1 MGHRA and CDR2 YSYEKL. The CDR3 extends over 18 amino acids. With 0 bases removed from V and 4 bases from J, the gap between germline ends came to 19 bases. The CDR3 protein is CASSQDRLGGAVGNTIYF. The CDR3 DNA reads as TGCGCCAGCAGCCAAGATCGCCTGGGGGGGGCGGTAGGAAACACCATATATTTT.

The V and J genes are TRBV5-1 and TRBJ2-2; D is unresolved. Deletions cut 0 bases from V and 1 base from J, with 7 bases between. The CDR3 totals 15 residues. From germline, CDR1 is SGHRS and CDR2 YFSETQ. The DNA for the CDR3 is TGCGCCAGCAGCTTGGGGAGTCGGAACACCGGGGAGCTGTTTTTT. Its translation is CASSLGSRNTGELFF.

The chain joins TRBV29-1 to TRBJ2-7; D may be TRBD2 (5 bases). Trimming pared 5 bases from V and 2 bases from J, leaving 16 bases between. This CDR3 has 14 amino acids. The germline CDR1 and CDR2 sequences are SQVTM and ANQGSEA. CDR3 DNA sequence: TGCAGCGTTAGAGGGTCGGGAAGAGCCTACGAGCAGTACTTC. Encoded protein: CSVRGSGRAYEQYF.

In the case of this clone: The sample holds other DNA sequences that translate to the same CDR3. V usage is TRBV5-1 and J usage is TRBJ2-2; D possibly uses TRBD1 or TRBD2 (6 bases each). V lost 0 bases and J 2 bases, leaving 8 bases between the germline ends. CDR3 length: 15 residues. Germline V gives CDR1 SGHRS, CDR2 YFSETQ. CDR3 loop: CASSLAGANTGELFF. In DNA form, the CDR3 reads TGCGCCAGCAGCTTGGCGGGGGCTAACACCGGGGAGCTGTTTTTT.

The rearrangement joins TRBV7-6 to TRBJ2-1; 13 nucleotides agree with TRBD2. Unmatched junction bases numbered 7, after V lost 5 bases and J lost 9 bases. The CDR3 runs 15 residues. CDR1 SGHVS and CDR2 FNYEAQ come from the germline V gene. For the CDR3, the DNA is TGTGCCAGCAGCCCTACTAGCGGGAGGGCCGGTGAGCAGTTCTTC. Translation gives CASSPTSGRAGEQFF.

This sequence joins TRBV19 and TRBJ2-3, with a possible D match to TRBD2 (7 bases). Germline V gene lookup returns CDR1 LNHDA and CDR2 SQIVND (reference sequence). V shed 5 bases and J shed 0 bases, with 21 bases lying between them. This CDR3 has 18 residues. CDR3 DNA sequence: TGTGCCAGTAGTCCCCTGGTTTCGGGGGGCCGGAGCACAGATACGCAGTATTTT. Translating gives CASSPLVSGGRSTDTQYF.

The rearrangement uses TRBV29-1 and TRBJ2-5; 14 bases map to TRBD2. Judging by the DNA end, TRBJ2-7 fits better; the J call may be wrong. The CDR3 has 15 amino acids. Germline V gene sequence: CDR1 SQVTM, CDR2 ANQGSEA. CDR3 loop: CSVAGLAGGSYEQYF. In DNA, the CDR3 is TGCAGCGTTGCCGGACTAGCGGGAGGTTCCTACGAGCAGTACTTC.

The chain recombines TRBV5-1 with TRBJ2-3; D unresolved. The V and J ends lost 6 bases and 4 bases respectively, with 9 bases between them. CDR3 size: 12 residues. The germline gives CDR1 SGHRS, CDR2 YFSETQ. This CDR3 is CASTDSADTQYF. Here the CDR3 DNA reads TGCGCCAGCACCGACTCAGCAGATACGCAGTATTTT.

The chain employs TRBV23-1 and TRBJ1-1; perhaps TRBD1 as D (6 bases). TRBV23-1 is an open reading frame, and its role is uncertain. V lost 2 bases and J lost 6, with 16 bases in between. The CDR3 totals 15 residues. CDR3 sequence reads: CASSQERGVAPEAFF. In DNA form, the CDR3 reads TGCGCCAGCAGTCAAGAAAGGGGGGTTGCGCCTGAAGCTTTCTTT.

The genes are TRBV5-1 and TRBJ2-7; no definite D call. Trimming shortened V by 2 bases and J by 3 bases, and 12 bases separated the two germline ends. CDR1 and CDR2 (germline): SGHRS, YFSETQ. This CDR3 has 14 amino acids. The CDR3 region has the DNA TGCGCCAGCAGCTTACAGAACGGCCACTACGAGCAGTACTTC. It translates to CASSLQNGHYEQYF.

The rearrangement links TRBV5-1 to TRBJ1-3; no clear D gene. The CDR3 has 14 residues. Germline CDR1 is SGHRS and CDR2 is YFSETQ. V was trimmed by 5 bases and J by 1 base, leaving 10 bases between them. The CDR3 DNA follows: TGCGCCAGCAGAGCGTCCGGGTCTGGAAACACCATATATTTT. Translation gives CASRASGSGNTIYF.

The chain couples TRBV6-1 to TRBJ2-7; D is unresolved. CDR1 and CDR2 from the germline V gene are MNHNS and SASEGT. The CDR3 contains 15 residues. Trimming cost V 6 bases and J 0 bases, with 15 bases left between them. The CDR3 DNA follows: TGTGCCAGCAGACGAACGACGGGTTACTCCTACGAGCAGTACTTC. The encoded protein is CASRRTTGYSYEQYF.

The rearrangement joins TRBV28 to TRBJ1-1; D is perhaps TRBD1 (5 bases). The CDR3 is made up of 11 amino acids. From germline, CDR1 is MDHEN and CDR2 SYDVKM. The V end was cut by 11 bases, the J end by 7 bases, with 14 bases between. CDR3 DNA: TGTGCCGGGGGAACCCCCCTTGAAGCTTTCTTT. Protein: CAGGTPLEAFF.

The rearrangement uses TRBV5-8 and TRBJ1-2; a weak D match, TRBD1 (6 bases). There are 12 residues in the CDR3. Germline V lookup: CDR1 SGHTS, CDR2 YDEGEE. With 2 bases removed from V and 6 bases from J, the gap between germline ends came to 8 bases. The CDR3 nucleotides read TGTGCCAGCAGCTTTTCAGGGGATGGCTACACCTTC. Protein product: CASSFSGDGYTF.